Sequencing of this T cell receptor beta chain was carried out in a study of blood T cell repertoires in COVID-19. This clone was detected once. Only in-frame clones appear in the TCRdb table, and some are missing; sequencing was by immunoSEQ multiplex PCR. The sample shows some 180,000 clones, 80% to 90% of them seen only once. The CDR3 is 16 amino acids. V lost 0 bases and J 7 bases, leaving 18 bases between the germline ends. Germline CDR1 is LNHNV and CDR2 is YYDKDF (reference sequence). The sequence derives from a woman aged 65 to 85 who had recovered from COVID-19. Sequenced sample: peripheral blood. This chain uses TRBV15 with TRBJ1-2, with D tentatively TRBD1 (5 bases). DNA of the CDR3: TGTGCCACCAGCAGAGATACCCTCCCGGGAGGGGCTGGCTACACCTTC. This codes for CATSRDTLPGGAGYTF.